This TCR beta chain emerged from a study of T cells after yellow fever vaccination. Ten or more counts support this clonotype. MiXCR was run by TCRdb on the 5' RACE reads, yielding one entry per CDR3 protein. The table lists fewer than 450,000 distinct CDR3 sequences, approximately 4.2% of them singletons. Germline-derived CDR1 and CDR2 are DFQATT and SNEGSKA (reference sequence). V lost 4 bases and J lost 0; bases outside the gene matches: 6. The CDR3 has 16 amino acids. The starting material was PBMCs, obtained 5 days after the yellow fever booster vaccination. The gene calls are TRBV20-1 and TRBJ2-3; 11 bases map to TRBD2. This receptor was identified in a man aged 18 to 29 who received the YFV17D yellow fever vaccine. The CDR3 loop reads CSAIGLAGTSTDTQYF. CDR3 in DNA: TGCAGTGCTATTGGACTAGCGGGTACTAGCACAGATACGCAGTATTTT.